The present T cell receptor beta chain was sequenced within a study of identical twins. Study-level points and caveats: Sharing of beta out-of-frame sequences by twins showed a weaker excess. Insertions ran lower in abundant cord blood beta clonotypes, though not in memory repertoires.

The length of the CDR3 is 16 residues. V lost 3 bases and J lost 3; bases outside the gene matches: 7. The germline V gene has CDR1 KGHDR and CDR2 SFDVKD. Only healthy Caucasians were enrolled as donors. A universal primer site was incorporated via template switching, and the cDNA contained unique molecular identifiers. TCRdb passed the 5' RACE reads through MiXCR, listing each CDR3 protein once. The data show a few hundred thousand distinct CDR3 sequences, 8.5% to 10% seen once. As for this clonotype: Its specificity is unknown.

This chain joins TRBV24-1 and TRBJ2-1, with 7 bases lining up with TRBD2. Sequencing was carried out using naive T cells sorted from blood. The clonotype originates from a woman aged 50 to 65 in good health. Here the CDR3 reads CATSDPGLPLYNEQFF. The CDR3 DNA follows: TGTGCCACCAGTGATCCGGGACTACCTCTCTACAATGAGCAGTTCTTC.